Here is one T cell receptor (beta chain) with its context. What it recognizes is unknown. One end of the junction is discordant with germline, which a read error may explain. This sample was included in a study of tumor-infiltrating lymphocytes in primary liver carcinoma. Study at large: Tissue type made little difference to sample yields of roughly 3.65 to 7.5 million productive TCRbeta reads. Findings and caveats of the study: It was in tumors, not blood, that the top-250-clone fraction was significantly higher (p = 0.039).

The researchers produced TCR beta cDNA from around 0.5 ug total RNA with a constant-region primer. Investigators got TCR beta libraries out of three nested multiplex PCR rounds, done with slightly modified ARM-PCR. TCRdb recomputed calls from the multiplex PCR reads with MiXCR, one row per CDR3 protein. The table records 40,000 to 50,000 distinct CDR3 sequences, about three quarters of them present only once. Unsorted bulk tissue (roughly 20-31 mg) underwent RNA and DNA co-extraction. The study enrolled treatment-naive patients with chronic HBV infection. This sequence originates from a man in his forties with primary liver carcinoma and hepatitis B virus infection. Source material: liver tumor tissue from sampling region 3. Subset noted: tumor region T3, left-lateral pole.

The CDR3 loop is CATSESSRLQETQYF. CDR3 nucleotide sequence: TGTGCCACTAGTGAATCGTCGAGGCTTCAAGAGACCCAGTACTTC. The rearrangement uses TRBV24-1 and TRBJ2-5, with D uncertain. CDR1 KGHDR and CDR2 SFDVKD come from the germline V gene. This CDR3 has 15 amino acids.